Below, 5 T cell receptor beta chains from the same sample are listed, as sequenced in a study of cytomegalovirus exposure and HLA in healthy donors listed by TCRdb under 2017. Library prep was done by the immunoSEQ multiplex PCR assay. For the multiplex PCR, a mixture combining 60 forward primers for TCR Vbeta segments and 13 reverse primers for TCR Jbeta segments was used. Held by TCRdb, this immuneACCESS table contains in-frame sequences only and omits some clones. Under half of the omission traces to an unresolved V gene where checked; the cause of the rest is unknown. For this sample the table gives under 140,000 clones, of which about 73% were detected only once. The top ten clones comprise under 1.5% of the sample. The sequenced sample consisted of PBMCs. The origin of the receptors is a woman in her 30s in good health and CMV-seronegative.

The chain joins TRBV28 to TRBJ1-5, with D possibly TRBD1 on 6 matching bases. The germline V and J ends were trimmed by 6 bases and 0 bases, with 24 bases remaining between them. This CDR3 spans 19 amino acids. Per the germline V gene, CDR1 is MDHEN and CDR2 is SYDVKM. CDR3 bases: TGTGCCAGCAGAATCACCTTATTGCAGGGGCGGAATAGCAATCAGCCCCAGCATTTT. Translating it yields CASRITLLQGRNSNQPQHF.

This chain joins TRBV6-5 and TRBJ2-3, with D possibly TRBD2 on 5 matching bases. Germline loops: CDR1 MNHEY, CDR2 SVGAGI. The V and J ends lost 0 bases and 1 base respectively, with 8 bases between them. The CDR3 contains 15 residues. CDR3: CASSYSIGGTDTQYF. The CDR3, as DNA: TGTGCCAGCAGTTACTCGATCGGGGGCACAGATACGCAGTATTTT.

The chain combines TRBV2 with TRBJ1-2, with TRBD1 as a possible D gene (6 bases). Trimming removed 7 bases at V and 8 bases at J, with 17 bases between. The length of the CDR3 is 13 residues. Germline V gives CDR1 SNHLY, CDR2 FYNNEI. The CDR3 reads CASTQLTGIGYTF. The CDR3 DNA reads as TGTGCCAGCACCCAACTCACAGGGATCGGCTACACCTTC.

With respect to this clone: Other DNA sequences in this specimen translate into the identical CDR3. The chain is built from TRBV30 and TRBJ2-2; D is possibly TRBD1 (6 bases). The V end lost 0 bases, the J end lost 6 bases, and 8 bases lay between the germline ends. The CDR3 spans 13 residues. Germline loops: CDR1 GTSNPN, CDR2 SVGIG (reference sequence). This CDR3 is CAWSVSGAGELFF. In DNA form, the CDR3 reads TGTGCCTGGAGTGTATCAGGGGCCGGGGAGCTGTTTTTT.

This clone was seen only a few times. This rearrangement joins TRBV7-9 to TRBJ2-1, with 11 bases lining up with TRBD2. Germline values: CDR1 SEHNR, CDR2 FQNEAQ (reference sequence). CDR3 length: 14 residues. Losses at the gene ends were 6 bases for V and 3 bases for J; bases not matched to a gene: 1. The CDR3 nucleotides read TGTGCCAGCAGGGGGACTAGCGGCTACAATGAGCAGTTCTTC. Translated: CASRGTSGYNEQFF.